These T cell receptor beta chains were read from a single sample in a study of tumor-infiltrating lymphocytes in oesophageal squamous cell carcinoma. TCRdb ran MiXCR on the PCR reads and lists one entry per CDR3 protein. The data contain 15,000 to 20,000 distinct CDR3 sequences, around 45% of them seen just once; the ten biggest clones take up less than 55%. Sequenced: normal esophageal tissue next to the tumor. The origin of the receptors is a female donor with esophageal squamous cell carcinoma. Each CDR3 is given with its conserved first and last residue. The D gene is left open where the match is weak. Only part of the rows carry a size: once, few, many, or a class if the clone is expanded.

d_call: NA
clone_size: medium-sized
v_call: TRBV7-8
j_call: TRBJ2-7
cdr3_length: 14
cdr3_nt: TGTGCCAGCAGCCCCACAGAAGGTTGGTACGAGCAGTACTTC
cdr3_aa: CASSPTEGWYEQYF

d_call: NA
clone_size: many
v_call: TRBV10-3
j_call: TRBJ1-5
cdr3_length: 14
cdr3_nt: TGTGCCATCAGACAGGATCCAATCAATCAGCCCCAGCATTTT
cdr3_aa: CAIRQDPINQPQHF

d_call: NA
clone_size: NA
v_call: TRBV2
j_call: TRBJ1-6
cdr3_length: 14
cdr3_nt: TGTGCCAGCAGTGACAGGGCCTATAATTCACCCCTCCACTTT
cdr3_aa: CASSDRAYNSPLHF

d_call: NA
clone_size: many
v_call: TRBV5-4
j_call: TRBJ2-1
cdr3_length: 16
cdr3_nt: TGTGCCAGCAGCCAAGAACCAGGGCGCTCCTACAATGAGCAGTTCTTC
cdr3_aa: CASSQEPGRSYNEQFF

d_call: NA
clone_size: NA
v_call: TRBV7-6
j_call: TRBJ1-1
cdr3_length: 15
cdr3_nt: TGTGCCAGCAGGGACCCGGGACAAATGAACACTGAAGCTTTCTTT
cdr3_aa: CASRDPGQMNTEAFF

d_call: TRBD2
clone_size: NA
v_call: TRBV7-8
j_call: TRBJ2-7
cdr3_length: 16
cdr3_nt: TGTGCCAGCAGCCACCGGGGGGGGCAGGCTACCTACGAGCAGTACTTC
cdr3_aa: CASSHRGGQATYEQYF

d_call: NA
clone_size: medium-sized
v_call: TRBV28
j_call: TRBJ2-2
cdr3_length: 20
cdr3_nt: TGTGCCAGCAGTTTTCGAGTCGGTTGGGGGCCGGATCCGGGAACCGGGGAGCTGTTTTTT
cdr3_aa: CASSFRVGWGPDPGTGELFF

d_call: NA
clone_size: once
v_call: TRBV6-4
j_call: TRBJ2-1
cdr3_length: 17
cdr3_nt: TGTGCCAGCAGTGGTAGCCGGCTCTGGCTTCTCAACAATGAGCAGTTCTTC
cdr3_aa: CASSGSRLWLLNNEQFF

d_call: NA
clone_size: many
v_call: TRBV19
j_call: TRBJ1-6
cdr3_length: 15
cdr3_nt: TGTGCCAGTAGTATAGATCGGAGTTATAATTCACCCCTCCACTTT
cdr3_aa: CASSIDRSYNSPLHF

d_call: TRBD2
clone_size: few
v_call: TRBV11-2
j_call: TRBJ2-3
cdr3_length: 16
cdr3_nt: TGTGCCAGCAGGGGGGAACTAGCGGTTAGCACAGATACGCAGTATTTT
cdr3_aa: CASRGELAVSTDTQYF

d_call: TRBD1
clone_size: NA
v_call: TRBV24-1
j_call: TRBJ2-5
cdr3_length: 13
cdr3_nt: TGTGCCACGGCAAGGGGGCAGATGGAGACCCAGTACTTC
cdr3_aa: CATARGQMETQYF

d_call: NA
clone_size: few
v_call: TRBV7-2
j_call: TRBJ1-2
cdr3_length: 14
cdr3_nt: TGTGCCAGCAGCTTAAACCCATCAGTCTATGGCTACACCTTC
cdr3_aa: CASSLNPSVYGYTF

d_call: NA
clone_size: many
v_call: TRBV7-2
j_call: TRBJ1-6
cdr3_length: 14
cdr3_nt: TGTGCCAGCAGCTTTTCCGGGACCCGTTCACCCCTCCACTTT
cdr3_aa: CASSFSGTRSPLHF

d_call: TRBD2
clone_size: NA
v_call: TRBV7-2
j_call: TRBJ2-7
cdr3_length: 14
cdr3_nt: TGTGCCAGCAGCTTTAGCGGGACCCGGAACGAGCAGTACTTC
cdr3_aa: CASSFSGTRNEQYF

d_call: TRBD2
clone_size: NA
v_call: TRBV6-9
j_call: TRBJ2-5
cdr3_length: 14
cdr3_nt: TGTGCCAGCAGTTATAGGACTAGCGCGGAGACCCAGTACTTC
cdr3_aa: CASSYRTSAETQYF

d_call: NA
clone_size: NA
v_call: TRBV7-3
j_call: TRBJ2-3
cdr3_length: 12
cdr3_nt: TGTGCCAGCAGCATAGGCACAGATACGCAGTATTTT
cdr3_aa: CASSIGTDTQYF

d_call: TRBD1
clone_size: few
v_call: TRBV24-1
j_call: TRBJ2-3
cdr3_length: 16
cdr3_nt: TGTGCCACCAGTGATCCGGGACAGGGGTCCGCAGATACGCAGTATTTT
cdr3_aa: CATSDPGQGSADTQYF

d_call: TRBD2
clone_size: NA
v_call: TRBV5-1
j_call: TRBJ2-7
cdr3_length: 16
cdr3_nt: TGCGCCAGCAGCTTCTTGAGCGGGGGGAAATACTACGAGCAGTACTTC
cdr3_aa: CASSFLSGGKYYEQYF

d_call: NA
clone_size: NA
v_call: TRBV5-1
j_call: TRBJ2-2
cdr3_length: 16
cdr3_nt: TGCGCCAGCAGCCTGACAGCGAAAGCGAACACCGGGGAGCTGTTTTTT
cdr3_aa: CASSLTAKANTGELFF

d_call: TRBD1
clone_size: many
v_call: TRBV7-9
j_call: TRBJ1-5
cdr3_length: 15
cdr3_nt: TGTGCCAGCAGCTTTGTGGGACAGGGCTTTCAGCCCCAGCATTTT
cdr3_aa: CASSFVGQGFQPQHF

d_call: NA
clone_size: once
v_call: TRBV10-2
j_call: TRBJ2-3
cdr3_length: 12
cdr3_nt: TGCGCCAGCAGTGAGGCATCGGATACGCAGTATTTT
cdr3_aa: CASSEASDTQYF

d_call: NA
clone_size: few
v_call: TRBV7-2
j_call: TRBJ2-7
cdr3_length: 15
cdr3_nt: TGTGCCAGCAGCTTAGCGCTGGGGAGCTCCTACGAGCAGTACTTC
cdr3_aa: CASSLALGSSYEQYF

d_call: TRBD1
clone_size: NA
v_call: TRBV19
j_call: TRBJ1-5
cdr3_length: 14
cdr3_nt: TGTGCCAGCAAGGAAGGGGGCAAATATCAGCCCCAGCATTTT
cdr3_aa: CASKEGGKYQPQHF

d_call: NA
clone_size: NA
v_call: TRBV12-2
j_call: TRBJ2-7
cdr3_length: 10
cdr3_nt: TGTGCAGGACCCCATTCCAAGCAGTACTTC
cdr3_aa: CAGPHSKQYF

d_call: NA
clone_size: NA
v_call: TRBV7-6
j_call: TRBJ1-1
cdr3_length: 14
cdr3_nt: TGTGCCAGCAGAAGCGGACCGGATGAACGAGAAGCTTTCTTT
cdr3_aa: CASRSGPDEREAFF

d_call: NA
clone_size: NA
v_call: TRBV14
j_call: TRBJ1-3
cdr3_length: 16
cdr3_nt: TGTGCCAGCAGCCAAGAGCTGGGGCTGGCTGGAAACACCATATATTTT
cdr3_aa: CASSQELGLAGNTIYF

d_call: TRBD2
clone_size: NA
v_call: TRBV7-1
j_call: TRBJ2-7
cdr3_length: 16
cdr3_nt: TGTGCCAGCAGCTGGATGGGACTAGCGGGGACATACGAGCAGTACTTC
cdr3_aa: CASSWMGLAGTYEQYF

d_call: TRBD2
clone_size: NA
v_call: TRBV11-2
j_call: TRBJ2-1
cdr3_length: 18
cdr3_nt: TGTGCCAGCAGCTTATATACCGGGACTAGCGGATATTACAATGAGCAGTTCTTC
cdr3_aa: CASSLYTGTSGYYNEQFF

d_call: NA
clone_size: NA
v_call: TRBV6-6
j_call: TRBJ1-6
cdr3_length: 14
cdr3_nt: TGTGCCAGCAGTTACTCTTACCGGGGATCACCCCTCCACTTT
cdr3_aa: CASSYSYRGSPLHF

d_call: NA
clone_size: once
v_call: TRBV27
j_call: TRBJ2-1
cdr3_length: 14
cdr3_nt: TGTGCCAGCACCGGTGGGACCCCCTACAATGAGCAGTTCTTC
cdr3_aa: CASTGGTPYNEQFF

d_call: TRBD1
clone_size: many
v_call: TRBV6-1
j_call: TRBJ1-1
cdr3_length: 16
cdr3_nt: TGTGCCAGCAGTTATCCCCAGGGGGCTGGGCACACTGAAGCTTTCTTT
cdr3_aa: CASSYPQGAGHTEAFF

d_call: TRBD1
clone_size: NA
v_call: TRBV11-1
j_call: TRBJ1-1
cdr3_length: 16
cdr3_nt: TGTGCCAGCAGCTCGGGGACAGGAGCGTTGAACACTGAAGCTTTCTTT
cdr3_aa: CASSSGTGALNTEAFF

d_call: NA
clone_size: few
v_call: TRBV4-2
j_call: TRBJ2-5
cdr3_length: 16
cdr3_nt: TGTGCCAGCAGCCAAGATCCCCCAGGGGGGTACAATGAGCAGTACTTC
cdr3_aa: CASSQDPPGGYNEQYF

d_call: TRBD1
clone_size: NA
v_call: TRBV7-4
j_call: TRBJ2-5
cdr3_length: 14
cdr3_nt: TGTGCCAGCAGCTTGCGGAGACAGGGAGAGACCCAGTACTTC
cdr3_aa: CASSLRRQGETQYF

d_call: NA
clone_size: hyperexpanded
v_call: TRBV6-1
j_call: TRBJ2-3
cdr3_length: 13
cdr3_nt: TGTGCCAGCAGTTATGGGGGTGCAGATACGCAGTATTTT
cdr3_aa: CASSYGGADTQYF

d_call: NA
clone_size: many
v_call: TRBV6-1
j_call: TRBJ2-5
cdr3_length: 14
cdr3_nt: TGTGCCAGCAGCCCGGGGATGGGAAAGGTGGCCCTCCACTTC
cdr3_aa: CASSPGMGKVALHF

d_call: NA
clone_size: medium-sized
v_call: TRBV6-1
j_call: TRBJ1-2
cdr3_length: 12
cdr3_nt: TGTGCCAGCGAGGGGGGGTTGGGTGGCTACACCTTC
cdr3_aa: CASEGGLGGYTF

d_call: TRBD1
clone_size: once
v_call: TRBV6-1
j_call: TRBJ2-7
cdr3_length: 14
cdr3_nt: TGTGCCAGCAGTATTAGCAGGGGGTCCTACGAGCAGTACTTC
cdr3_aa: CASSISRGSYEQYF

d_call: TRBD2
clone_size: few
v_call: TRBV5-8
j_call: TRBJ2-1
cdr3_length: 16
cdr3_nt: TGTGCCAGCAGCCCCGGGACTAGCGGGAGGGCGAGCGAGCAGTTCTTC
cdr3_aa: CASSPGTSGRASEQFF

d_call: TRBD1
clone_size: many
v_call: TRBV28
j_call: TRBJ1-6
cdr3_length: 16
cdr3_nt: TGTGCCAGCAGTCAGGACAGGCTTAACCCGAATTCACCCCTCCACTTT
cdr3_aa: CASSQDRLNPNSPLHF

d_call: NA
clone_size: many
v_call: TRBV10-2
j_call: TRBJ2-7
cdr3_length: 11
cdr3_nt: TGCGCCAGCAGTGAGCCCTACGAGCAGTACTTC
cdr3_aa: CASSEPYEQYF

d_call: NA
clone_size: NA
v_call: TRBV6-6
j_call: TRBJ1-1
cdr3_length: 11
cdr3_nt: TGTGCCAGCAGTTACCTCTCCGAAGCTTTCTTT
cdr3_aa: CASSYLSEAFF

d_call: NA
clone_size: many
v_call: TRBV5-6
j_call: TRBJ1-2
cdr3_length: 13
cdr3_nt: TGTGCCAGCAGCTTGCCAGGCAACTATGGCTACACCTTC
cdr3_aa: CASSLPGNYGYTF

d_call: NA
clone_size: NA
v_call: TRBV11-2
j_call: TRBJ2-3
cdr3_length: 14
cdr3_nt: TGTGCCAGCTCGTTCGGAAGCACCACAGATACGCAGTATTTT
cdr3_aa: CASSFGSTTDTQYF

d_call: NA
clone_size: NA
v_call: TRBV7-3
j_call: TRBJ2-1
cdr3_length: 13
cdr3_nt: TGTGCCAGCAGCCCCGCGGGATCGGGTGAGCAGTTCTTC
cdr3_aa: CASSPAGSGEQFF

d_call: NA
clone_size: once
v_call: TRBV28
j_call: TRBJ2-7
cdr3_length: 17
cdr3_nt: TGTGCCAGCAGTTCAGTGCCTGGGACGGACTTTACCTACGAGCAGTACTTC
cdr3_aa: CASSSVPGTDFTYEQYF

d_call: NA
clone_size: few
v_call: TRBV4-2
j_call: TRBJ1-1
cdr3_length: 13
cdr3_nt: TGTGCCAGCAGCCAAACCCCGGGTAGGGAAGCTTTCTTT
cdr3_aa: CASSQTPGREAFF

d_call: NA
clone_size: few
v_call: TRBV11-2
j_call: TRBJ2-3
cdr3_length: 16
cdr3_nt: TGTGCCAGCAGCCCCCGGACAGGAGGGGGCTCAGATACGCAGTATTTT
cdr3_aa: CASSPRTGGGSDTQYF